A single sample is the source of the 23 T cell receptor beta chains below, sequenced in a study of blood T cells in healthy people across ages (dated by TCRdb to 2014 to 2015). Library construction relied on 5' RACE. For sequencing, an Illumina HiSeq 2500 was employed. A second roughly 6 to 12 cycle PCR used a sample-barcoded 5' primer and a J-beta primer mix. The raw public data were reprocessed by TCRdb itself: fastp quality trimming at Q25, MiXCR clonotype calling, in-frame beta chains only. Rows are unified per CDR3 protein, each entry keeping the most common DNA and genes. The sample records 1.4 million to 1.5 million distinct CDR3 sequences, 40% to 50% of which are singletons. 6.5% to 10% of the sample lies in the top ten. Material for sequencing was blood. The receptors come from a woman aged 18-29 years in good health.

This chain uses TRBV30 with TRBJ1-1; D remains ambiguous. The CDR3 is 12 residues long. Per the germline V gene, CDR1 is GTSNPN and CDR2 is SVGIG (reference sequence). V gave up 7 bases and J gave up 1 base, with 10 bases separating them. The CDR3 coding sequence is TGTGCCTTTAAGGGCAGGAACACTGAAGCTTTCTTT. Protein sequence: CAFKGRNTEAFF.

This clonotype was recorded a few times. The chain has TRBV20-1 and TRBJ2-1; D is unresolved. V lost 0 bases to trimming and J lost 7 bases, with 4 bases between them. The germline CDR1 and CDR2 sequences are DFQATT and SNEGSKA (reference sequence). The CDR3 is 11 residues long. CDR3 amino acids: CSARDQNEQFF. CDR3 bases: TGCAGTGCTAGAGATCAGAATGAGCAGTTCTTC.

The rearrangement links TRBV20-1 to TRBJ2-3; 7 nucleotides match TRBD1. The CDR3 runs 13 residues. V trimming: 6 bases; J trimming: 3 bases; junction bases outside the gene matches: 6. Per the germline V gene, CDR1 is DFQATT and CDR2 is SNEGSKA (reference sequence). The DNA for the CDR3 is TGCAGTGCCAGGACAGGAAGAACAGATACGCAGTATTTT. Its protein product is CSARTGRTDTQYF.

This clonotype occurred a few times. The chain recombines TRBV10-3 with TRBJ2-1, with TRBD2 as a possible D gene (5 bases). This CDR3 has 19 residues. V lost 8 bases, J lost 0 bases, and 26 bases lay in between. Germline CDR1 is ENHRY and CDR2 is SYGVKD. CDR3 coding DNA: TGTGCCATCGGCGCGCGCGGACTCGGGAAAGGGAACTCCTACAATGAGCAGTTCTTC. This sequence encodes CAIGARGLGKGNSYNEQFF.

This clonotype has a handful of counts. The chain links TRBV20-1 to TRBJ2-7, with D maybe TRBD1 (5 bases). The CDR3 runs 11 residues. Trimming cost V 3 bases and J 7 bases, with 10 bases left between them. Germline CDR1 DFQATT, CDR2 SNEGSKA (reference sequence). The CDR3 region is CSARTGAEQYF. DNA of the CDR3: TGCAGTGCTAGGACTGGGGCGGAGCAGTACTTC.

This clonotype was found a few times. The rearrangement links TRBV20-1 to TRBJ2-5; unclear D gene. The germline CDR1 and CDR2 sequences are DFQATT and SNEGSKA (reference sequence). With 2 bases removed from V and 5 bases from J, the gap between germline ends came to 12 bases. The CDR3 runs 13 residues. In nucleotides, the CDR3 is TGCAGTGCTAGACCGACGGCGGTGGAGACCCAGTACTTC. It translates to CSARPTAVETQYF.

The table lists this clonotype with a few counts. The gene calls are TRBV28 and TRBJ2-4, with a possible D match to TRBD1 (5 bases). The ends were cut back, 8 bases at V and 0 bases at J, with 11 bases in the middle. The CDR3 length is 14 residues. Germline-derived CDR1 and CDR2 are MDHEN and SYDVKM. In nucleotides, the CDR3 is TGTGCCAGCGGGCAGGGCCTAGCCAAAAACATTCAGTACTTC. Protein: CASGQGLAKNIQYF. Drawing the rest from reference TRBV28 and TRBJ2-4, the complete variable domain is DVKVTQSSRYLVKRTGEKVFLECVQDMDHENMFWYRQDPGLGLRLIYFSYDVKMKEKGDIPEGYSVSREKKERFSLILESASTNQTSMYLCASGQGLAKNIQYFGAGTRLSVL.

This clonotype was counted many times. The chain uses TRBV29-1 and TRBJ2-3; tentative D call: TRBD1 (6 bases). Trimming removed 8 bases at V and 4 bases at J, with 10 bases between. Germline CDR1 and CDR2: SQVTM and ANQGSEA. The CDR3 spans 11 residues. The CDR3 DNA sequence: TGCAGCCCCAGACAGGCAGATACGCAGTATTTT. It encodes CSPRQADTQYF.

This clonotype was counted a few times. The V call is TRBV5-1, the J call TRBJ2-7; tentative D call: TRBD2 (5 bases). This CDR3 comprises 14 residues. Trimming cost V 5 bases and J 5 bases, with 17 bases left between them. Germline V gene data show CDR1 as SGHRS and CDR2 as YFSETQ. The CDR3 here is CASRRVGVLDEQYF. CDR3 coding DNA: TGCGCCAGCAGGAGGGTGGGTGTCCTGGACGAGCAGTACTTC. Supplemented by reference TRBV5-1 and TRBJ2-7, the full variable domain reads KAGVTQTPRYLIKTRGQQVTLSCSPISGHRSVSWYQQTPGQGLQFLFEYFSETQRNKGNFPGRFSGRQFSNSRSEMNVSTLELGDSALYLCASRRVGVLDEQYFGPGTRLTVT.

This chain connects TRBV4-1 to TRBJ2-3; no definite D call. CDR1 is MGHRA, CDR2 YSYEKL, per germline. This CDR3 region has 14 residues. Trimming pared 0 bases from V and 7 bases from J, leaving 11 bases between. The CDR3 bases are TGCGCCAGCAGCCAAGAGTTTAAGGCCTATACGCAGTATTTT. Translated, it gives CASSQEFKAYTQYF.

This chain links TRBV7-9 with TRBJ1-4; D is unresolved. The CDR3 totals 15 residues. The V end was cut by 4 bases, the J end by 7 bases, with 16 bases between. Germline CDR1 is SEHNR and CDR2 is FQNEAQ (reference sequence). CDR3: CASSSSPEWGEKLFF. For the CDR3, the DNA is TGTGCCAGCAGCTCATCCCCTGAGTGGGGTGAAAAACTGTTTTTT.

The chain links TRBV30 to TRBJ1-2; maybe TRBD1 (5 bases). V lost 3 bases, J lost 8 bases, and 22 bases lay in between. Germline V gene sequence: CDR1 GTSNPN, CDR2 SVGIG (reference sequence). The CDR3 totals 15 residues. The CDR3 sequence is CAWSYSGTLNGGYTF. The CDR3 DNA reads TGTGCCTGGAGCTACTCAGGGACCTTAAACGGGGGCTACACCTTC.

The CDR3 reads CASSLGVGYWRNQPQHF. The CDR3 DNA follows: TGTGCCAGCAGTTTGGGCGTGGGTTATTGGCGCAATCAGCCCCAGCATTTT. The rearrangement uses TRBV12-3 or TRBV12-4 and TRBJ1-5, with D uncertain. The CDR3 runs 17 residues. V lost 3 bases, J lost 2 bases, and 17 bases lay in between.

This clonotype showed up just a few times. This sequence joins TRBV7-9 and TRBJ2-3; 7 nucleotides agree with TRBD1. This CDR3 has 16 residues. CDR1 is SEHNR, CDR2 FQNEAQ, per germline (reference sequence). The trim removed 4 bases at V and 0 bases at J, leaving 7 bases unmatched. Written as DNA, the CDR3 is TGTGCCAGCAGCTCTCTCGACAGGGCGAGCACAGATACGCAGTATTTT. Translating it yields CASSSLDRASTDTQYF. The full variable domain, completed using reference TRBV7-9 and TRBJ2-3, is DTGVSQNPRHKITKRGQNVTFRCDPISEHNRLYWYRQTLGQGPEFLTYFQNEAQLEKSRLLSDRFSAERPKGSFSTLEIQRTEQGDSAMYLCASSSLDRASTDTQYFGPGTRLTVL.

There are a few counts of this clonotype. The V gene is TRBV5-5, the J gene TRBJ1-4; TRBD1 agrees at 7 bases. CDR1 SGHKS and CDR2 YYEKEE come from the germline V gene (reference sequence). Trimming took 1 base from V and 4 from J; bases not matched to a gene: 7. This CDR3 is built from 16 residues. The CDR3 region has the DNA TGTGCCAGCAGCTTGTCAGGGACAGCCCATAATGAAAAACTGTTTTTT. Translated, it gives CASSLSGTAHNEKLFF.

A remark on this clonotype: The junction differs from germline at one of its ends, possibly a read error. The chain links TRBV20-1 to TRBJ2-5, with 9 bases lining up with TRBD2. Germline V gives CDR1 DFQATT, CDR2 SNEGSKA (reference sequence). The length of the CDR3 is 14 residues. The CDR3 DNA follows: TGCAGTGGTAGAAGACTAGCGGCGGGGGAGACCCAGTACTTC. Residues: CSGRRLAAGETQYF.

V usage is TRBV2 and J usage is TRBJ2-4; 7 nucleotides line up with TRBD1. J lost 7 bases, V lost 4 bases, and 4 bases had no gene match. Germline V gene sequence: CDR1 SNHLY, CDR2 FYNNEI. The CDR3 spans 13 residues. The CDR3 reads CASSGPQGNIQYF. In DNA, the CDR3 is TGTGCCAGCAGTGGACCACAGGGGAACATTCAGTACTTC.

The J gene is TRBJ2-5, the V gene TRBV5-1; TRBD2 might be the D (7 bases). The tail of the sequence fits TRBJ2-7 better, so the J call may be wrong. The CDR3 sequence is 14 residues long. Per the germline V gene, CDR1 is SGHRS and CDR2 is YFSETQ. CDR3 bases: TGCGCCAGCGGGACAATGGGCGGGAGCGACGAGCAGTACTTC. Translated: CASGTMGGSDEQYF.

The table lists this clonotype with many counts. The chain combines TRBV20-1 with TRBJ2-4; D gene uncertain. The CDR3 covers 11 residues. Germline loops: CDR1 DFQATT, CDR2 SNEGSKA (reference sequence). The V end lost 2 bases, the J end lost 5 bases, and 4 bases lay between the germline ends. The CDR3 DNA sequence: TGCAGTGCTAGAAAGGAAAACATTCAGTACTTC. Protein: CSARKENIQYF.

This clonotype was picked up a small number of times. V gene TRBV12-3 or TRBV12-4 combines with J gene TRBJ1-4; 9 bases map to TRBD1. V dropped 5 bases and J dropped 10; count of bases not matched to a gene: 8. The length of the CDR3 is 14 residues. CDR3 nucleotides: TGTGCCAGCAGTCCTAACAGGGGGCCAGGAAAACTGTTTTTT. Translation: CASSPNRGPGKLFF.

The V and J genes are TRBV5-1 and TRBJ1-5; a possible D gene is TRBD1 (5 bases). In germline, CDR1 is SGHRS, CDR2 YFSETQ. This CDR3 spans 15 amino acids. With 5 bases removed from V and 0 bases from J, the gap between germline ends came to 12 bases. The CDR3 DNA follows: TGCGCCAGCAGTAACAGGACGGATAGCAATCAGCCCCAGCATTTT. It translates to CASSNRTDSNQPQHF.

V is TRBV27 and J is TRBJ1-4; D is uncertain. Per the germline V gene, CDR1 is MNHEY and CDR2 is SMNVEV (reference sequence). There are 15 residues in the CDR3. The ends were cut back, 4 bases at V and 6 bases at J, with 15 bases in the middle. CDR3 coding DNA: TGTGCCAGCAGTTCCTTCGACACAATTCATGAAAAACTGTTTTTT. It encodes CASSSFDTIHEKLFF.

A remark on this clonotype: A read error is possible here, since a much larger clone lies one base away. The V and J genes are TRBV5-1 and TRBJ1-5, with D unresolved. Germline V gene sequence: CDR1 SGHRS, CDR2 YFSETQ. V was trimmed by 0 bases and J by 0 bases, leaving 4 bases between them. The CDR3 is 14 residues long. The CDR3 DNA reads TGCGCCAGCAGCTTGGACACTAGCAATCAGCCCCAGCATTTT. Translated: CASSLDTSNQPQHF.